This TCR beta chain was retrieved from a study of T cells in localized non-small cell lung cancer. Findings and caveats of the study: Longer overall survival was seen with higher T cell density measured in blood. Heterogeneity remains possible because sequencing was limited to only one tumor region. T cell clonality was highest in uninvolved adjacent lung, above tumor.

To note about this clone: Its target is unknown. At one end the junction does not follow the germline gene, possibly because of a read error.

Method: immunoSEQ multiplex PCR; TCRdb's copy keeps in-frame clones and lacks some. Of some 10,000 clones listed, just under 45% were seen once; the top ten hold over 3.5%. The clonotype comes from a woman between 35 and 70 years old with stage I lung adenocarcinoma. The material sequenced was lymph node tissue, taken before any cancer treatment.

The CDR3 DNA follows: TGTGCCAGCAGCCCATCTCTACTAGCGGGGGGCCTCAATGAGCAATTCTTC. It codes for CASSPSLLAGGLNEQFF. V and J are TRBV25-1 and TRBJ2-1, with 12 bases that match TRBD2. This CDR3 spans 17 amino acids. Germline V gene data show CDR1 as MGHDK and CDR2 as SYGVNS.